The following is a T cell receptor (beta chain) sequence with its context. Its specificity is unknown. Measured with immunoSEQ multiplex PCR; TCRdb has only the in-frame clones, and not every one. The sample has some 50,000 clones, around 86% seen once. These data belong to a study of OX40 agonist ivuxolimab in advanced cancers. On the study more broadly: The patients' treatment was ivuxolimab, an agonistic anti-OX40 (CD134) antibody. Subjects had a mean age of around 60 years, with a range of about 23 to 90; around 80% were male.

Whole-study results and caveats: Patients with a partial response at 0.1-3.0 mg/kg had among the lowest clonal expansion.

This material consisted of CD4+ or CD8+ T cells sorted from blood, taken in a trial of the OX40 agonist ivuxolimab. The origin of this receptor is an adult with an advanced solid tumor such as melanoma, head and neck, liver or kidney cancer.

The CDR3 reads CASSFYRGSYNEQFF. In DNA, the CDR3 is TGTGCCAGCAGCTTCTACAGGGGCTCCTACAATGAGCAGTTCTTC. The chain employs TRBV5-4 and TRBJ2-1, with TRBD1 matching 7 bases. V lost 2 bases to trimming and J lost 0 bases; unmatched junction nucleotides: 2. The CDR3 spans 15 residues. The germline gives CDR1 SGHNT, CDR2 YYREEE (reference sequence).